What follows describes a single T cell receptor (beta chain). Source study methods: Reference gene primer amplification yielded estimated nucleated cell counts. Profiled with immunoSEQ multiplex PCR; TCRdb holds only in-frame clones, not every one. That table furnishes V, J and clone size, whereas the DNA furnished D and trimming. The sample includes 150,000 to 200,000 clones, 80% to 95% of them seen just once. The sample belongs to a study of blood T cell repertoires in COVID-19. Across the study: The study drew acute and convalescent COVID-19 samples from the United States, Italy and Spain. T cells, B-cell-depleted T cells, or PBMCs provided the cDNA or gDNA that served as material.

From germline, CDR1 is KGHSH and CDR2 LQKENI. This CDR3 has 12 amino acids. Trimming removed 2 bases from V and 11 bases from J, with 10 bases in between. V usage is TRBV18 and J usage is TRBJ1-5; no clear D. This clonotype was sampled from a man aged 45-65 years with acute or convalescent COVID-19. Sequenced sample: peripheral blood. The CDR3 loop is CASSPDGRAQHF. The CDR3 region has the DNA TGTGCCAGCTCACCAGACGGGCGGGCCCAGCATTTT. The entire variable domain, with the rest obtained from reference TRBV18 and TRBJ1-5, is as follows: NAGVMQNPRHLVRRRGQEARLRCSPMKGHSHVYWYRQLPEEGLKFMVYLQKENIIDESGMPKERFSAEFPKEGPSILRIQQVVRGDSAAYFCASSPDGRAQHFGDGTRLSIL.